Following are 32 T cell receptor beta chains from one sample sequenced in a study of HIV-infected children after antiretroviral therapy interruption. Specified treatment: PENTA 11 planned treatment interruption arm or continuous ART arm. RNA-based 3' RACE libraries used unique molecular identifiers. In TCRdb, the 3' RACE reads were re-called with MiXCR into one record per CDR3 protein. The repertoire holds about 89,000 distinct CDR3 sequences, with under 8% as singletons. This material consisted of CD45RA+ CD4+ T cells from PBMCs, pooled from several time points, taken from a donor given antiretroviral therapy, either interrupted or continuous. Subset denoted: naive CD4+ CD45RA+ CD45RO- T cells. The source of these receptors is a pool of human donors with HIV.

This clonotype was recorded many times. The CDR3 spells CASSPPSGTDYEQYF. DNA for the CDR3: TGTGCCAGCTCACCACCGTCCGGGACAGACTACGAGCAGTACTTC. V gene TRBV18 combines with J gene TRBJ2-7, with 7 bases that match TRBD1. Germline loops: CDR1 KGHSH, CDR2 LQKENI. This CDR3 spans 15 amino acids. V was clipped by 0 bases and J by 3 bases; unmatched bases: 5.

This clonotype was counted ten times or more. The chain employs TRBV20-1 and TRBJ2-1; weak D call: TRBD2 (6 bases). Trimming cost V 3 bases and J 2 bases, with 11 bases left between them. The CDR3 has 14 residues. The germline CDR1 and CDR2 sequences are DFQATT and SNEGSKA (reference sequence). The CDR3 protein is CSASRLVAYNEQFF. CDR3 nucleotides: TGCAGTGCTAGCAGACTAGTGGCCTACAATGAGCAGTTCTTC.

This clonotype was seen at least ten times. CDR3 in amino acids: CASSLVGRGTYEQYF. In DNA form, the CDR3 reads TGTGCCAGCAGTTTAGTAGGCCGGGGAACCTACGAGCAGTACTTC. The V call is TRBV12-3 or TRBV12-4, the J call TRBJ2-7; D is perhaps TRBD2 (5 bases). The CDR3 spans 15 residues. Trimming pared 1 base from V and 2 bases from J, leaving 12 bases between.

At least ten counts were recorded for this clonotype. The genes are TRBV5-1 and TRBJ2-3; 7 bases are shared with TRBD2. CDR1 is SGHRS, CDR2 YFSETQ, per germline. This CDR3 has 15 amino acids. Germline trimming cut 0 bases from V and 1 base from J; bases unmatched to any gene: 2. The CDR3 sequence: CASSLELAGTDTQYF. The DNA of the CDR3 is TGCGCCAGCAGCTTGGAGCTAGCGGGCACAGATACGCAGTATTTT.

In regard to this clonotype: An end of the junction does not agree with germline; a read error may underlie this. The rearrangement uses TRBV16 and TRBJ1-3; 9 bases line up with TRBD1. The CDR3 contains 15 residues. Germline-derived CDR1 and CDR2 are KGHSY and FQNENV. The CDR3 region is CASSPRTGDGNTIYF. CDR3 in DNA: TGCGCCAGCAGCCCAAGGACAGGGGATGGAAACACCATATATTTT.

This chain joins TRBV6-2 or TRBV6-3 and TRBJ2-3; D assignment may be TRBD1 or TRBD2 (5 bases each). CDR1 is MNHEY, CDR2 SVGEGT, per germline. The CDR3 spans 17 residues. Trimming cost V 2 bases and J 4 bases, with 19 bases left between them. CDR3 DNA sequence: TGTGCCAGCAGTTACGAAGGATCCATAAGGGGACCAGATACGCAGTATTTT. Residues: CASSYEGSIRGPDTQYF.

The table lists this clonotype with many counts. The rearrangement joins TRBV10-3 to TRBJ2-3; TRBD2 matches at 8 bases. Germline V CDR1 and CDR2: ENHRY, SYGVKD. The CDR3 covers 14 residues. V was clipped by 6 bases and J by 1 base; unmatched bases: 3. The chain's CDR3 is CAISSGGGTDTQYF. The CDR3 region has the DNA TGTGCCATCAGCTCGGGGGGGGGCACAGATACGCAGTATTTT.

With respect to this clonotype: The conserved final phenylalanine or tryptophan is absent from the CDR3, which likely points to a read error. The V call is TRBV12-3 or TRBV12-4, the J call TRBJ2-2; tentative D call: TRBD1 (6 bases). The CDR3 is 14 amino acids. The ends were cut back, 5 bases at V and 3 bases at J, with 10 bases in the middle. In DNA, the CDR3 is TGTGCCAGCAGTAATACAGGGTACACCGGGGAGCTGTTTCTT. As protein: CASSNTGYTGELFL.

This clonotype has a count of ten or more. The genes are TRBV10-2 and TRBJ2-1; D gene ambiguous. The CDR3 length is 13 residues. The germline gives CDR1 WSHSY, CDR2 SAAADI. Trimming stripped 4 bases from V and 4 bases from J, with 8 bases between. This chain's CDR3 is CASSAGLYNEQFF. As DNA, the CDR3 is TGCGCCAGCAGTGCGGGCCTTTACAATGAGCAGTTCTTC.

The sample holds many counts of this clonotype. The chain recombines TRBV7-2 with TRBJ2-1; 11 nucleotides match TRBD1. CDR1 and CDR2 from the germline V gene are SGHTA and FQGNSA. This CDR3 has 15 residues. The junction had 8 bases not matched to a gene; V was cut back by 4 bases and J by 9 bases. The CDR3 protein is CASSSRTGGLGEQFF. DNA for the CDR3: TGTGCCAGCAGCTCCAGGACAGGGGGCTTGGGTGAGCAGTTCTTC.

This clonotype was recorded a few times. The chain couples TRBV1 to TRBJ2-3; the table names TRBD1, a call not compared with the DNA. TRBV1 is classified as a pseudogene. The CDR3 consists of 15 residues. CDR3 nucleotide sequence: TGCACCAGCAGCTTCCGAGGGGGTGGCACAGATACGCAGTATTTT. It is translated as CTSSFRGGGTDTQYF.

Ten or more counts support this clonotype. The V gene is TRBV14, the J gene TRBJ1-4; D may be TRBD1 (5 bases). CDR1 SGHDN and CDR2 FVKESK come from the germline V gene. CDR3 length equals 16 residues. Trimming took off 1 base at V and 2 bases at J, with 11 bases between the two ends. CDR3 sequence: CASSQVVGVTNEKLFF. For the CDR3, the DNA is TGTGCCAGCAGCCAAGTCGTGGGGGTGACTAATGAAAAACTGTTTTTT.

A few counts support this clonotype. This chain uses TRBV3-1 with TRBJ2-1, with TRBD2 identical over 13 bases. V lost 3 bases to trimming and J lost 4 bases; unmatched junction nucleotides: 18. The CDR3 is made up of 21 amino acids. Germline CDR1 LGHDT, CDR2 YNNKEL (reference sequence). This CDR3 reads CASSHKPGVLAGGARYNEQFF. The CDR3 DNA is TGTGCCAGCAGCCACAAACCAGGGGTACTAGCGGGGGGGGCTCGGTACAATGAGCAGTTCTTC.

This clonotype was seen a handful of times. The chain recombines TRBV7-9 with TRBJ2-1; TRBD2 agrees at 7 bases. V dropped 5 bases and J dropped 10; count of bases not matched to a gene: 23. Germline V gives CDR1 SEHNR, CDR2 FQNEAQ (reference sequence). CDR3 length equals 18 residues. CDR3 amino acids: CASSRGGLAAKPEGEQFF. CDR3 DNA sequence: TGTGCCAGCAGCCGGGGAGGCCTAGCGGCCAAACCCGAGGGGGAGCAGTTCTTC.

This clonotype was seen ten or more times. The chain has TRBV19 and TRBJ1-2; a possible D gene is TRBD1 (5 bases). The V gene's germline CDR1 is LNHDA and CDR2 SQIVND (reference sequence). Trimming stripped 3 bases from V and 7 bases from J, with 12 bases between. This CDR3 has 13 residues. Here the CDR3 DNA reads TGTGCCAGTAGTATCGGGGCAGGGTCTGGCTACACCTTC. As protein: CASSIGAGSGYTF.

There are many counts of this clonotype. The J gene is TRBJ2-1, the V gene TRBV6-2 or TRBV6-3; unclear D gene. Trimming cost V 2 bases and J 5 bases, with 1 base left between them. Germline CDR1 and CDR2: MNHEY and SVGEGT. The CDR3 spans 11 residues. This chain's CDR3 is CASSYDNEQFF. CDR3 coding DNA: TGTGCCAGCAGTTACGACAATGAGCAGTTCTTC.

This clonotype was picked up many times. This chain connects TRBV9 to TRBJ1-3, with TRBD1 matching over 7 bases. Germline CDR1 reads SGDLS; CDR2 reads YYNGEE. With V trimmed by 2 bases and J by 2 bases, 7 bases remained unmatched. This CDR3 has 16 amino acids. CDR3 loop: CASSVVGTVPGNTIYF. The CDR3 DNA reads as TGTGCCAGCAGCGTCGTAGGGACAGTCCCTGGAAACACCATATATTTT. Complete variable domain (other parts from reference TRBV9 and TRBJ1-3): DSGVTQTPKHLITATGQRVTLRCSPRSGDLSVYWYQQSLDQGLQFLIQYYNGEERAKGNILERFSAQQFPDLHSELNLSSLELGDSALYFCASSVVGTVPGNTIYFGEGSWLTVV.

There are many counts of this clonotype. This chain uses TRBV10-3 with TRBJ1-1, with 9 bases matching TRBD1. Germline CDR1 is ENHRY and CDR2 is SYGVKD. Germline trimming cut 6 bases from V and 4 bases from J; bases unmatched to any gene: 6. The CDR3 spans 14 residues. CDR3 region: CAIRSQGAGTEAFF. Written as DNA, the CDR3 is TGTGCCATCAGATCACAGGGGGCAGGCACTGAAGCTTTCTTT.

The sample holds many counts of this clonotype. This sequence joins TRBV5-1 and TRBJ1-1, with 8 nucleotides matching TRBD1. From germline, CDR1 is SGHRS and CDR2 YFSETQ. The CDR3 runs to 17 residues. With 3 bases clipped from V and 0 bases from J, the junction kept 10 bases outside the gene matches. In DNA form, the CDR3 reads TGCGCCAGCAGCTGGCTAGACAGGGGTACCGTGAACACTGAAGCTTTCTTT. Translation gives CASSWLDRGTVNTEAFF.

This clonotype was seen ten or more times. The V and J genes are TRBV5-1 and TRBJ1-1, with 7 bases identical to TRBD1. The CDR3 totals 14 residues. The V segment lost 4 bases and the J segment 1 base; nucleotides outside the gene matches: 4. CDR1 and CDR2 (germline): SGHRS, YFSETQ. CDR3 region: CASSPRQGNTEAFF. CDR3 in DNA: TGCGCCAGCAGCCCCCGACAGGGGAACACTGAAGCTTTCTTT.

There are a few counts of this clonotype. V usage is TRBV20-1 and J usage is TRBJ2-1; TRBD2 aligns across 10 bases. The CDR3 length is 15 residues. V trimming: 2 bases; J trimming: 3 bases; junction bases outside the gene matches: 4. Germline V lookup: CDR1 DFQATT, CDR2 SNEGSKA (reference sequence). The CDR3 is CSARLSGGIYNEQFF. The CDR3 nucleotides are TGCAGTGCTAGACTTAGCGGGGGGATCTACAATGAGCAGTTCTTC.

This clonotype was counted ten times or more. V usage is TRBV6-2 or TRBV6-3 and J usage is TRBJ2-1; D may be TRBD2 (5 bases). Germline lookup yields CDR1 MNHEY and CDR2 SVGEGT. The CDR3 has 13 amino acids. V was pared by 10 bases and J by 3 bases, with 13 bases between. CDR3 nucleotide sequence: TGTGCCACTACCCCGGGGTACTACAATGAGCAGTTCTTC. It yields the protein CATTPGYYNEQFF.

This clonotype has at least ten counts. The chain carries TRBV12-3 or TRBV12-4 and TRBJ1-1; the D gene is possibly TRBD1 (6 bases). The CDR3 extends over 14 amino acids. V lost 7 bases and J 4 bases, leaving 16 bases between the germline ends. The CDR3 spells CASTPWGGSTEAFF. The CDR3 nucleotides read TGTGCCAGCACCCCGTGGGGGGGCAGCACTGAAGCTTTCTTT.

This clonotype was observed at least ten times. The chain has TRBV29-1 and TRBJ2-3; possibly TRBD1 or TRBD2 for D (5 bases each). The CDR3 contains 14 residues. V shed 6 bases and J shed 2 bases, with 15 bases lying between them. Per the germline V gene, CDR1 is SQVTM and CDR2 is ANQGSEA. In DNA, the CDR3 is TGCAGCGTCGCGAAAGGGACCAACACAGATACGCAGTATTTT. Translating gives CSVAKGTNTDTQYF.

This clonotype has at least ten counts. V and J are TRBV2 and TRBJ2-2; weak D call: TRBD2 (6 bases). V lost 5 bases to trimming and J lost 1 base, with 11 bases between them. Germline CDR1 reads SNHLY; CDR2 reads FYNNEI. This CDR3 spans 15 amino acids. In DNA form, the CDR3 reads TGTGCCAGCAGTTTTCAGGGAGGGAACACCGGGGAGCTGTTTTTT. Amino acid sequence: CASSFQGGNTGELFF. The full variable domain, its missing parts supplied by reference TRBV2 and TRBJ2-2, is EPEVTQTPSHQVTQMGQEVILRCVPISNHLYFYWYRQILGQKVEFLVSFYNNEISEKSEIFDDQFSVERPDGSNFTLKIRSTKLEDSAMYFCASSFQGGNTGELFFGEGSRLTVL.

The sample holds many counts of this clonotype. The V and J genes are TRBV6-6 and TRBJ1-1; TRBD1 agrees at 7 bases. Germline lookup yields CDR1 MNHNY and CDR2 SVGAGI (reference sequence). J lost 5 bases, V lost 7 bases, and 10 bases had no gene match. This CDR3 region has 14 residues. The CDR3 sequence: CASTKGGVGTEAFF. Here the CDR3 DNA reads TGTGCCAGCACCAAAGGGGGCGTCGGGACTGAAGCTTTCTTT.

In this sample, this clonotype turned up many times. The V and J genes are TRBV29-1 and TRBJ1-1; D ambiguous. The V gene's germline CDR1 is SQVTM and CDR2 ANQGSEA. The CDR3 contains 11 residues. Between the trimmed V and J ends, which lost 6 bases and 7 bases, there was a span of 12 bases. Here the CDR3 DNA reads TGCAGCGTCCTGGAAACAAATGAAGCTTTCTTT. As protein: CSVLETNEAFF.

The genes are TRBV5-8 and TRBJ2-4; D is possibly TRBD2 (6 bases). Germline V gene sequence: CDR1 SGHTS, CDR2 YDEGEE. The CDR3 contains 15 residues. Trimming pared 7 bases from V and 0 bases from J, leaving 14 bases between. CDR3 loop: CASGKGGLAKNIQYF. The CDR3 nucleotides read TGTGCCAGCGGGAAGGGAGGACTAGCCAAAAACATTCAGTACTTC.

The table lists this clonotype with a few counts. The chain is built from TRBV4-1 and TRBJ2-3; D not resolved. From germline, CDR1 is MGHRA and CDR2 YSYEKL. Trimming cost V 5 bases and J 1 base, with 13 bases left between them. There are 15 residues in the CDR3. CDR3 in DNA: TGCGCCAGCAGCACCCCTGGCGCCGGCACAGATACGCAGTATTTT. Residues: CASSTPGAGTDTQYF.

Many counts were recorded for this clonotype. V is TRBV11-2 and J is TRBJ1-6; TRBD1 might be the D (5 bases). CDR1 is SGHAT and CDR2 is FQNNGV in the germline V gene. The CDR3 sequence is 15 residues long. Trimming stripped 1 base from V and 7 bases from J, with 11 bases between. Here the CDR3 reads CASSLAGGGNSPLHF. DNA for the CDR3: TGTGCCAGCAGCTTAGCCGGGGGTGGGAATTCACCCCTCCACTTT.

This chain links TRBV11-2 with TRBJ1-1; perhaps TRBD1 as D (5 bases). The CDR3 is 14 residues long. The V end was cut by 1 base, the J end by 6 bases, with 12 bases between. Germline CDR1 reads SGHAT; CDR2 reads FQNNGV. CDR3 nucleotide sequence: TGTGCCAGCAGCTTAGGGGGGATTTATGCTGAAGCTTTCTTT. The encoded protein is CASSLGGIYAEAFF.

This clonotype was seen repeatedly, ten times or more. The chain links TRBV10-1 to TRBJ2-7; 8 positions agree with TRBD1. The CDR3 runs 15 residues. The germline V gene has CDR1 WNHNN and CDR2 SYGVQD (reference sequence). The V and J ends lost 3 bases and 6 bases, in that order; junction bases with no gene match: 10. The CDR3 DNA reads as TGCGCCAGCAGTGAACGTTTTCCGGACAGGGTCGAGCAGTACTTC. It yields the protein CASSERFPDRVEQYF.